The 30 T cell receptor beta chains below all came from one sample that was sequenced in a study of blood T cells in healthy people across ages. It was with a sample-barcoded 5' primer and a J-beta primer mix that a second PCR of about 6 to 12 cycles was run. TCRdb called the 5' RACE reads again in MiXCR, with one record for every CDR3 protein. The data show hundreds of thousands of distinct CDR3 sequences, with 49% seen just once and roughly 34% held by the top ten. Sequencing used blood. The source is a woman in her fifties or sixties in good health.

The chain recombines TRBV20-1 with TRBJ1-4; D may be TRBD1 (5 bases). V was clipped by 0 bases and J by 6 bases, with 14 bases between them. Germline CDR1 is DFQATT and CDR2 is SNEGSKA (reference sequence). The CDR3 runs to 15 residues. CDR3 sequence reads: CSARDSATEDEKLFF. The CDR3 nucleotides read TGCAGTGCTAGAGATTCGGCGACAGAGGATGAAAAACTGTTTTTT.

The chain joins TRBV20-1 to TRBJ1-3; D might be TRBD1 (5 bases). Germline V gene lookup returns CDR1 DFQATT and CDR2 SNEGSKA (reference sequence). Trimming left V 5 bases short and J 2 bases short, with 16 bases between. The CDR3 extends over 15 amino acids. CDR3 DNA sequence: TGCAGTGCTGGGGGACTCAGTTGGACTGGAAACACCATATATTTT. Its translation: CSAGGLSWTGNTIYF.

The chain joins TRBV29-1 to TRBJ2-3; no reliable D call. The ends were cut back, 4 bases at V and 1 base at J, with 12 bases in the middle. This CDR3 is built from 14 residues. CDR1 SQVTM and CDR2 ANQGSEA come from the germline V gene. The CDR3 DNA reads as TGCAGCGTTGGGCCGCAACGGGGCACAGATACGCAGTATTTT. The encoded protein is CSVGPQRGTDTQYF.

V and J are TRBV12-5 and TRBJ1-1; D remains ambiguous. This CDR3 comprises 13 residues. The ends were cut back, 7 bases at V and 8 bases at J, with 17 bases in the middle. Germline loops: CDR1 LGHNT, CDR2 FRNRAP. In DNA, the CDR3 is TGTGCTAGTGCCCCCGGGTATGGGCGGGAAGCTTTCTTT. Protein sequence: CASAPGYGREAFF.

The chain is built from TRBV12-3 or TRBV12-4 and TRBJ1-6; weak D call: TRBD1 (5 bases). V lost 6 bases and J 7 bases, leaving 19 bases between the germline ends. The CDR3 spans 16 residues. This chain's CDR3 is CASRAGTHEKNSPLHF. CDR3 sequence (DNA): TGTGCCAGCAGGGCCGGGACCCACGAGAAGAATTCACCCCTCCACTTT.

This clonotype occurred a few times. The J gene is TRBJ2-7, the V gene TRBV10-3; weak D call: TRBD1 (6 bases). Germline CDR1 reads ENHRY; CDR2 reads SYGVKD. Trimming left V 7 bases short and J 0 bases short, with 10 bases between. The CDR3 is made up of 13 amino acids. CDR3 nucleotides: TGTGCCATCATGAAGGACAGCTCCTACGAGCAGTACTTC. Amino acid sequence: CAIMKDSSYEQYF.

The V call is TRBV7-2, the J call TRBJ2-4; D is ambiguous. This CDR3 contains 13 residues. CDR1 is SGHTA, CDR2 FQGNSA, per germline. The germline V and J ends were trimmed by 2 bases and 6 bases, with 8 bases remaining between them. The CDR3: CASSLSSTNIQYF. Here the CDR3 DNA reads TGTGCCAGCAGCTTAAGTAGCACAAACATTCAGTACTTC. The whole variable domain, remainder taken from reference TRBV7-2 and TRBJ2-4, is GAGVSQSPSNKVTEKGKDVELRCDPISGHTALYWYRQSLGQGLEFLIYFQGNSAPDKSGLPSDRFSAERTGGSVSTLTIQRTQQEDSAVYLCASSLSSTNIQYFGAGTRLSVL.

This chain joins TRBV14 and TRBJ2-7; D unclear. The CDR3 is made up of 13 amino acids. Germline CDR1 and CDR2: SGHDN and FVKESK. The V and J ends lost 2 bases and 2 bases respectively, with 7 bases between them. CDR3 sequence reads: CASSQYVAYEQYF. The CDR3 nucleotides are TGTGCCAGCAGCCAATATGTGGCCTACGAGCAGTACTTC.

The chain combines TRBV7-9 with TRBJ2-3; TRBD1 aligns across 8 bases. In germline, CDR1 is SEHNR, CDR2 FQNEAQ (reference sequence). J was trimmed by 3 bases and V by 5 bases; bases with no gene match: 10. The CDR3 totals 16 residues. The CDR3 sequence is CASSNRQGRGTDTQYF. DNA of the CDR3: TGTGCCAGCAGCAACCGACAGGGGAGAGGAACAGATACGCAGTATTTT.

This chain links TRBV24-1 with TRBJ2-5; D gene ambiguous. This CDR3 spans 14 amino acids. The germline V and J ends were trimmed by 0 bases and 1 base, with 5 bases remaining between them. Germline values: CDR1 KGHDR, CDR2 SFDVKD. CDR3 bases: TGTGCCACCAGTGATTTGGGCGGCCAAGAGACCCAGTACTTC. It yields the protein CATSDLGGQETQYF.

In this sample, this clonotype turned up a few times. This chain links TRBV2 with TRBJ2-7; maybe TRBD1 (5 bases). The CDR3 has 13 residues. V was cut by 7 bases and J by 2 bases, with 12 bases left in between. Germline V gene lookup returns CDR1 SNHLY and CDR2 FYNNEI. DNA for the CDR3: TGTGCCAGCACTCGACAGATAGCCTACGAGCAGTACTTC. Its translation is CASTRQIAYEQYF.

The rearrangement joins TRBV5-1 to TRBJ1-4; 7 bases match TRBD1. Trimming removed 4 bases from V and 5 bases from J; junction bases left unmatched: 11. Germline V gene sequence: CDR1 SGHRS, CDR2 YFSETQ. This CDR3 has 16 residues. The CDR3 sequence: CASSLRPGQLNEKLFF. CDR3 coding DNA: TGCGCCAGCAGCCTCCGCCCGGGACAGTTAAATGAAAAACTGTTTTTT.

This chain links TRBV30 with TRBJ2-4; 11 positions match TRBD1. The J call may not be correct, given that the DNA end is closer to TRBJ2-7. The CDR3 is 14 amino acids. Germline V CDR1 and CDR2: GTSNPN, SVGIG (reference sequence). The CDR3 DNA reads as TGTGCCTGGAGTGTGGGACAGGGGGGGTACGAGCAGTACTTC. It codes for CAWSVGQGGYEQYF.

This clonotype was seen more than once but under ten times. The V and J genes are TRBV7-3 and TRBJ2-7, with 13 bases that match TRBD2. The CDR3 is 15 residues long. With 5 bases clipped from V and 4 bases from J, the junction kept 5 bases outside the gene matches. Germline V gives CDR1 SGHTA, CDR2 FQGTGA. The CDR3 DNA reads TGTGCCAGCAGCGCCGGGACTAGCGGGAATTACGAGCAGTACTTC. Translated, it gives CASSAGTSGNYEQYF. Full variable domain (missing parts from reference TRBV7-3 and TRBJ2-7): GAGVSQTPSNKVTEKGKYVELRCDPISGHTALYWYRQSLGQGPEFLIYFQGTGAADDSGLPNDRFFAVRPEGSVSTLKIQRTERGDSAVYLCASSAGTSGNYEQYFGPGTRLTVT.

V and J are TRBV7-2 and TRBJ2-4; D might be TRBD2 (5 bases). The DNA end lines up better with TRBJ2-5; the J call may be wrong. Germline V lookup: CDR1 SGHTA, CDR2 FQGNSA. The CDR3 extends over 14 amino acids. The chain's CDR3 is CASSTSGSGETQYF. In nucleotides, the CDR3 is TGTGCCAGCAGCACCTCAGGTTCGGGGGAGACCCAGTACTTC.

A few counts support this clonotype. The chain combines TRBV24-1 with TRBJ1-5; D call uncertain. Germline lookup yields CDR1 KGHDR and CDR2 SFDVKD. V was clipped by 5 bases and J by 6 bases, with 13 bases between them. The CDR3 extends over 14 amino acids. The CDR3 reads CATSGLGSGQPQHF. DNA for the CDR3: TGTGCCACCAGTGGCCTCGGATCGGGTCAGCCCCAGCATTTT.

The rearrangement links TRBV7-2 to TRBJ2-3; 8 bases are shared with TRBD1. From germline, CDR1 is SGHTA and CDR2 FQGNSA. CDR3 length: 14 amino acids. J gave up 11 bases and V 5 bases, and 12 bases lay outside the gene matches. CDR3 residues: CASSARTGTLMQYF. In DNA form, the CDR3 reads TGTGCCAGCAGCGCACGGACAGGGACCCTTATGCAGTATTTT.

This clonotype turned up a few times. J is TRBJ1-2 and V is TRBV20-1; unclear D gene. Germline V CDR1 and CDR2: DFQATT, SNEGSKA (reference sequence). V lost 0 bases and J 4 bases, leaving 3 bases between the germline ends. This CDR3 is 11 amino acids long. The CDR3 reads CSARDTYGYTF. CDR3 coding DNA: TGCAGTGCTAGAGATACCTATGGCTACACCTTC.

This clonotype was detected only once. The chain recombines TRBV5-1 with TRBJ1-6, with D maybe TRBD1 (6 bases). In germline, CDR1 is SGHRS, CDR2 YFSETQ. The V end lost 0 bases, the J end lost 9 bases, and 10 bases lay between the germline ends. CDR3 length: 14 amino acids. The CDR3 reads CASSLEGGSSPLHF. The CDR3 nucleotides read TGCGCCAGCAGCTTGGAGGGGGGCTCTTCACCCCTCCACTTT.

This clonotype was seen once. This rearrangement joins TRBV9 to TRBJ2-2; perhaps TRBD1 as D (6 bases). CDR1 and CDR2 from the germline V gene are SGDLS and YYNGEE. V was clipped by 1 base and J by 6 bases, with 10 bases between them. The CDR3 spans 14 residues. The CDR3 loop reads CASSVRAGAGELFF. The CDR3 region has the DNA TGTGCCAGCAGCGTACGAGCAGGGGCCGGGGAGCTGTTTTTT.

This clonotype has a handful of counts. CDR3 coding DNA: TGTGCCAGCAATCTCCAGGTGGGCAATGAGCAGTACTTC. Translation gives CASNLQVGNEQYF. The chain uses TRBV28 and TRBJ2-5, with D hard to call. The CDR3 spans 13 residues. V lost 7 bases and J lost 11, with 20 bases in between. Germline V gives CDR1 MDHEN, CDR2 SYDVKM.

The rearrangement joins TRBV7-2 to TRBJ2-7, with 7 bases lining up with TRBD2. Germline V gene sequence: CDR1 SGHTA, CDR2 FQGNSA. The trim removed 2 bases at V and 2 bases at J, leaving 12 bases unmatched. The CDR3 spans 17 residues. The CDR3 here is CASSLRGLVNPPYEQYF. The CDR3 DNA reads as TGTGCCAGCAGCTTACGCGGACTAGTCAATCCCCCCTACGAGCAGTACTTC.

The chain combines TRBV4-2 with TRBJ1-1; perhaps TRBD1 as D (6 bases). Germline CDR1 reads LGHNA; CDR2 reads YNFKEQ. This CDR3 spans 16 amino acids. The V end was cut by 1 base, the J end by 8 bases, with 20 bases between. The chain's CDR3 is CASSQVFTGTSSEAFF. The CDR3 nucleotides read TGTGCCAGCAGCCAAGTCTTTACAGGGACCTCCTCGGAAGCTTTCTTT.

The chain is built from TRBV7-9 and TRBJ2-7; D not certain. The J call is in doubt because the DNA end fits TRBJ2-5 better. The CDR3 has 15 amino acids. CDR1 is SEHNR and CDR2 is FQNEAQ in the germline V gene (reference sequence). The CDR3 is CASSLAFVKWETQYF. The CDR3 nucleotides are TGTGCCAGCAGCTTAGCGTTCGTGAAATGGGAGACCCAGTACTTC.

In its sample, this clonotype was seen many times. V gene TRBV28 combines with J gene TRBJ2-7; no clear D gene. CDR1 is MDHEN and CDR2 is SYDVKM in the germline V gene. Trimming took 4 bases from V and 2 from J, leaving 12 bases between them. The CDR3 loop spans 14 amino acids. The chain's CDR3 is CASSSIIPTYEQYF. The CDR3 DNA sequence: TGTGCCAGCAGTTCTATCATCCCAACCTACGAGCAGTACTTC.

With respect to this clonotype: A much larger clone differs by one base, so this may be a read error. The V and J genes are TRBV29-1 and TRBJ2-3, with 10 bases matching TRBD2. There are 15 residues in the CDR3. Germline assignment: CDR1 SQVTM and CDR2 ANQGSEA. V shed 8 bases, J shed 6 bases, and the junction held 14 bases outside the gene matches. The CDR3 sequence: CSISPSSGSHDTQYF. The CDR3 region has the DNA TGCAGCATAAGCCCTTCTAGCGGGAGTCACGATACGCAGTATTTT.

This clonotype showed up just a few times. In DNA form, the CDR3 reads TGTGCCAGCAGTACACGAGGACAGGGCGGTAAAGAGACCCAGTACTTC. As protein: CASSTRGQGGKETQYF. The chain carries TRBV28 and TRBJ2-5, with TRBD1 matching over 8 bases. Germline CDR1 reads MDHEN; CDR2 reads SYDVKM. Trimming removed 5 bases from V and 3 bases from J; junction bases left unmatched: 11. The CDR3 spans 16 residues. Drawing the rest from reference TRBV28 and TRBJ2-5, the complete variable domain is DVKVTQSSRYLVKRTGEKVFLECVQDMDHENMFWYRQDPGLGLRLIYFSYDVKMKEKGDIPEGYSVSREKKERFSLILESASTNQTSMYLCASSTRGQGGKETQYFGPGTRLLVL.

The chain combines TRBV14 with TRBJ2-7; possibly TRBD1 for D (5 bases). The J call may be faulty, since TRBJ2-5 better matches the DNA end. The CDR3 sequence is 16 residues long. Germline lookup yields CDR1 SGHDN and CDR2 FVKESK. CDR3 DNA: TGTGCCAGCAGCCAAGTTCTTCCAGGGCGGCAAGAGACCCAGTACTTC. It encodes CASSQVLPGRQETQYF.

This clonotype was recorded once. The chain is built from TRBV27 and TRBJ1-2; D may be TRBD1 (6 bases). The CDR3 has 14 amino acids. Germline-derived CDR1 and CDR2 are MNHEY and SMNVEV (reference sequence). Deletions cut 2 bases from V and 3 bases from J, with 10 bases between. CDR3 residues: CASSLIGGDYGYTF. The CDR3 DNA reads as TGTGCCAGCAGTTTAATTGGGGGCGACTATGGCTACACCTTC.

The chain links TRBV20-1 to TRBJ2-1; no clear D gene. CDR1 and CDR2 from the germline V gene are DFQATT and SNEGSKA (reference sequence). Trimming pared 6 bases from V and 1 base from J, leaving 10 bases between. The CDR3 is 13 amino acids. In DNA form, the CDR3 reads TGCAGTGCAATCCTCGGTTCCTACAATGAGCAGTTCTTC. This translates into CSAILGSYNEQFF.